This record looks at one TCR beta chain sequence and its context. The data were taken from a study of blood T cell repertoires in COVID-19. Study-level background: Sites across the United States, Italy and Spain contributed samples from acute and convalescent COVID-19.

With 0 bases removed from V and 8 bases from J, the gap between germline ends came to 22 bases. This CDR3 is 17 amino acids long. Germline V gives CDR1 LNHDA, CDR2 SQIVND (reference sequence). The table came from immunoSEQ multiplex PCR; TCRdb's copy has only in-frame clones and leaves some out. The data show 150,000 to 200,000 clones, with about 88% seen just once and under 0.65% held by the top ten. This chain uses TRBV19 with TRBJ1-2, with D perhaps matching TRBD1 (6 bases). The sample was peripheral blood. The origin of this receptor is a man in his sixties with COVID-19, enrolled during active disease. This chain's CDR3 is CASSIDQGSGQGSGYTF. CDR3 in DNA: TGTGCCAGTAGTATAGATCAAGGTTCAGGCCAGGGGAGCGGCTACACCTTC. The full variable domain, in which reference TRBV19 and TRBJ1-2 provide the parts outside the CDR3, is DGGITQSPKYLFRKEGQNVTLSCEQNLNHDAMYWYRQDPGQGLRLIYYSQIVNDFQKGDIAEGYSVSREKKESFPLTVTSAQKNPTAFYLCASSIDQGSGQGSGYTFGSGTRLTVV.